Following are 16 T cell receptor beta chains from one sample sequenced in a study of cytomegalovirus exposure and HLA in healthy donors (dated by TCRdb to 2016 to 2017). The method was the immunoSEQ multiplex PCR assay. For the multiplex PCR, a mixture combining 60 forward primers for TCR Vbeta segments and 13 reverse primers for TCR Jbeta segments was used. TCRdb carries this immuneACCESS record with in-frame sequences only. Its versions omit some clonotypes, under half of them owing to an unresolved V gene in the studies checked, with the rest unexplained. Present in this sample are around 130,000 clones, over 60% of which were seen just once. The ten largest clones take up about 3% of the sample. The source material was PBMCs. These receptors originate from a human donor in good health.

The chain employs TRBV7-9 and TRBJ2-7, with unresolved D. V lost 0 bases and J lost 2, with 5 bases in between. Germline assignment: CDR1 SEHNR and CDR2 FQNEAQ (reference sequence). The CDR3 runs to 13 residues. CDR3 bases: TGTGCCAGCAGCTTAGCGCCAGCCTACGAGCAGTACTTC. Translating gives CASSLAPAYEQYF. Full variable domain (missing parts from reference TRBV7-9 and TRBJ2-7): DTGVSQNPRHKITKRGQNVTFRCDPISEHNRLYWYRQTLGQGPEFLTYFQNEAQLEKSRLLSDRFSAERPKGSFSTLEIQRTEQGDSAMYLCASSLAPAYEQYFGPGTRLTVT.

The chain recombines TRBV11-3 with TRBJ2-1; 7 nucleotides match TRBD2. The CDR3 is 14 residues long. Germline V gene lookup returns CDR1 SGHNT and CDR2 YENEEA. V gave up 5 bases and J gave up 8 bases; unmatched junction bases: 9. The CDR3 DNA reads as TGTGCCAGCAGCGAGACTAGCCTTGTACATGAGCAGTTCTTC. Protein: CASSETSLVHEQFF.

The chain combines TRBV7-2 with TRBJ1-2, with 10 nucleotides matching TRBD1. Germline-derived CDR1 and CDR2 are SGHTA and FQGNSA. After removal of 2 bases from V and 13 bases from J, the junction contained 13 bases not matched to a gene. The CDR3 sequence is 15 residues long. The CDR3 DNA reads TGTGCCAGCAGCTTAATCCGCCCCGGGACAGGGGTGAGCACCTTC. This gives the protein CASSLIRPGTGVSTF.

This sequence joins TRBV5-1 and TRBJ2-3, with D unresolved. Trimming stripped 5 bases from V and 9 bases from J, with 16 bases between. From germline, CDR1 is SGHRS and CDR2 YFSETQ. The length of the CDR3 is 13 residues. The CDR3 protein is CASRDSTLLTQYF. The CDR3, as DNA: TGCGCCAGCAGAGACTCCACGCTCTTAACGCAGTATTTT. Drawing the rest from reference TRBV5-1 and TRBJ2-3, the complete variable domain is KAGVTQTPRYLIKTRGQQVTLSCSPISGHRSVSWYQQTPGQGLQFLFEYFSETQRNKGNFPGRFSGRQFSNSRSEMNVSTLELGDSALYLCASRDSTLLTQYFGPGTRLTVL.

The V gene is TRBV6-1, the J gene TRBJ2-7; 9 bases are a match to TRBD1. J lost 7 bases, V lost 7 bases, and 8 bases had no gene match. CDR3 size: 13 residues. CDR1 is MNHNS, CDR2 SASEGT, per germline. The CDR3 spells CASTRQGVWEQYF. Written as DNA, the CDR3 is TGTGCCAGCACACGACAGGGGGTGTGGGAGCAGTACTTC.

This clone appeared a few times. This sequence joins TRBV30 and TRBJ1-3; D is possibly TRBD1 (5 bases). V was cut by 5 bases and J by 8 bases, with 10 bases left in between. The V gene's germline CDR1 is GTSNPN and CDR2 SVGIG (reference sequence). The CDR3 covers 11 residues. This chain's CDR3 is CAWSGGDTIYF. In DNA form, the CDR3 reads TGTGCCTGGTCCGGGGGAGACACCATATATTTT.

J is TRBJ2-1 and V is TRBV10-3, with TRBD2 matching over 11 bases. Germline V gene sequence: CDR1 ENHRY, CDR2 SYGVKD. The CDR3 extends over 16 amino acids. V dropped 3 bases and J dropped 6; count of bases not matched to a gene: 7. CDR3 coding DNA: TGTGCCATCAGTGACCCCACTAGCGGGGGTCTCAATGAGCAGTTCTTC. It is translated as CAISDPTSGGLNEQFF.

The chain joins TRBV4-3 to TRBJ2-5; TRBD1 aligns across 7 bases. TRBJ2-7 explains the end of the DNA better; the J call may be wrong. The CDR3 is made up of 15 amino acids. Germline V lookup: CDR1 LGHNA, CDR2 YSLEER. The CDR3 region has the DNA TGCGCCAGCAGCCCACCGACAGGGCGATCCTACGAGCAGTACTTC. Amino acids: CASSPPTGRSYEQYF.

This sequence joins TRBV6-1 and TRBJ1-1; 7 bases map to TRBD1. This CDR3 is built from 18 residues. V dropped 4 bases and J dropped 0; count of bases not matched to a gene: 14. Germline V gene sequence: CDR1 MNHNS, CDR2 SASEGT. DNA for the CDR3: TGTGCCAGCAGTGGGACAGGCCGACACCTTAGCATGAACACTGAAGCTTTCTTT. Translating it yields CASSGTGRHLSMNTEAFF.

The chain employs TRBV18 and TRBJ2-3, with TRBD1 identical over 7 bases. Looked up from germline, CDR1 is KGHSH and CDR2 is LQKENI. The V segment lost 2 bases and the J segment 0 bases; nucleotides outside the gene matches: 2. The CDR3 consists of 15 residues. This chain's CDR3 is CASSPDRASTDTQYF. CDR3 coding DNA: TGTGCCAGCTCACCAGACAGGGCTAGCACAGATACGCAGTATTTT.

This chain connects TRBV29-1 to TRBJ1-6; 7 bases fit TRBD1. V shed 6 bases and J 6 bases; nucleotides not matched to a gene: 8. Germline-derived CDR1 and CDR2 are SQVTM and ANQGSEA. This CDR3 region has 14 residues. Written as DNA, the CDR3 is TGCAGCGTACGTACGGGACAGCTTAATTCACCCCTCCACTTT. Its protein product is CSVRTGQLNSPLHF.

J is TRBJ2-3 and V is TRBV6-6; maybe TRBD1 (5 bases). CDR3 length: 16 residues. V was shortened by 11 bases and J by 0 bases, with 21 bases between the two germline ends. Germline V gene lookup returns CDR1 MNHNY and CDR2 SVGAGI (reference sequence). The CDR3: CAAQGRGSSSTDTQYF. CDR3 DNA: TGTGCCGCCCAGGGAAGGGGCTCTTCTAGCACAGATACGCAGTATTTT.

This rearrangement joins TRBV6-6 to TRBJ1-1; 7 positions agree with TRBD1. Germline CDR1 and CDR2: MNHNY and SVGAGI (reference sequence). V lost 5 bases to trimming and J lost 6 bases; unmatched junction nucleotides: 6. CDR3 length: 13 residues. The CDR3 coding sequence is TGTGCCAGCAGTCCAGACAGGGTGGCTGAAGCTTTCTTT. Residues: CASSPDRVAEAFF.

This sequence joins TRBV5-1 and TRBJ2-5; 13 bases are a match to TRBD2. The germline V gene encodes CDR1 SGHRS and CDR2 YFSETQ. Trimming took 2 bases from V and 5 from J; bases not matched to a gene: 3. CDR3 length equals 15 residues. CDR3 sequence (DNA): TGCGCCAGCAGCTTACTAGCGGGGGGGCAGGAGACCCAGTACTTC. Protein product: CASSLLAGGQETQYF.

CDR3 nucleotides: TGTGCCAGCAAGCCTAAGCGGGACTACAATGAGCAGTTCTTC. It specifies CASKPKRDYNEQFF. The chain uses TRBV11-2 and TRBJ2-1; TRBD2 aligns across 7 bases. The CDR3 spans 14 residues. The germline V gene encodes CDR1 SGHAT and CDR2 FQNNGV. The junction had 6 bases not matched to a gene; V was cut back by 7 bases and J by 3 bases. Together with reference TRBV11-2 and TRBJ2-1, the CDR3 gives the full variable domain: EAGVAQSPRYKIIEKRQSVAFWCNPISGHATLYWYQQILGQGPKLLIQFQNNGVVDDSQLPKDRFSAERLKGVDSTLKIQPAKLEDSAVYLCASKPKRDYNEQFFGPGTRLTVL.

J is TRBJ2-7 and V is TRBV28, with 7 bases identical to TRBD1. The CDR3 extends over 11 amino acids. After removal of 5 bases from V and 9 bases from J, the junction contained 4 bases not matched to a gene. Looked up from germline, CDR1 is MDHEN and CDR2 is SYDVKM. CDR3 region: CASSTGVLQYF. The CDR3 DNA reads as TGTGCCAGCAGTACAGGGGTATTGCAGTACTTC.